This TCR beta chain was recorded in a study of T cell changes during pregnancy in multiple sclerosis. V was shortened by 1 base and J by 5 bases, with 15 bases between the two germline ends. CDR1 is SGHNT and CDR2 is YYREEE in the germline V gene (reference sequence). CDR3 length: 15 residues. Sequencing used immunoSEQ multiplex PCR; TCRdb keeps in-frame clones, though not all of them. The repertoire holds about 38,000 clones, more than 85% seen once, with 5% to 6% in the top ten. The chain recombines TRBV5-4 with TRBJ1-1; D is possibly TRBD1 (5 bases). The TCR was taken from a female donor with multiple sclerosis, enrolled in a pregnancy study. The sample in question was CD8+ T cells from peripheral blood mononuclear cells, obtained in the third trimester of pregnancy. CDR3 sequence (DNA): TGTGCCAGCAGCTTGAGGGGTACTCTAACTACTGAAGCTTTCTTT. It yields the protein CASSLRGTLTTEAFF.